The entry that follows covers one T cell receptor (beta chain) sequence. These data originate in a study of cytomegalovirus exposure and HLA in healthy donors. Study-wide background: Out of 398 genotyped donors, about 80% belonged to the Caucasian-associated ancestry cluster.

CDR3 length: 19 residues. In germline, CDR1 is SNHLY, CDR2 FYNNEI. Trimming shortened V by 3 bases and J by 0 bases, and 21 bases separated the two germline ends. The study ran its PCR with 60 Vbeta and 13 Jbeta primers. Libraries were prepared by immunoSEQ multiplex PCR; TCRdb keeps only in-frame clonotypes and omits some of them. The sample shows fewer than 120,000 clones, over 60% of them seen only once. This chain connects TRBV2 to TRBJ1-5; tentative D call: TRBD1 (6 bases). The sequenced material came from PBMCs. This sequence originates from a woman in her thirties in good health and CMV-seronegative. CDR3 sequence reads: CASSDFGRGPGYSNQPQHF. DNA for the CDR3: TGTGCCAGCAGTGACTTCGGCAGGGGCCCGGGGTATAGCAATCAGCCCCAGCATTTT.